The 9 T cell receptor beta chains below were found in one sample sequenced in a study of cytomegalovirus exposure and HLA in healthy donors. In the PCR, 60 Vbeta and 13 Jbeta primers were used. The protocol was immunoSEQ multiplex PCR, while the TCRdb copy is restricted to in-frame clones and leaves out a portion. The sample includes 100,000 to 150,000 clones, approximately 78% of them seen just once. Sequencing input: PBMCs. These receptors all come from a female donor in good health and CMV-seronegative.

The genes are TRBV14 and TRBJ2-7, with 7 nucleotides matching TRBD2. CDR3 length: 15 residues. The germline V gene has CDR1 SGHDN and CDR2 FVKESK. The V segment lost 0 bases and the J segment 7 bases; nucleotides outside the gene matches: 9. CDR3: CASSQDLGGSGEQYF. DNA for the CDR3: TGTGCCAGCAGCCAAGATCTGGGAGGGTCGGGGGAGCAGTACTTC.

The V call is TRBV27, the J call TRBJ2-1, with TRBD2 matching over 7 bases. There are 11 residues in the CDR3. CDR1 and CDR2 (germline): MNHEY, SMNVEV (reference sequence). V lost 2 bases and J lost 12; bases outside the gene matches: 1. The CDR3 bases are TGTGCCAGCAGTTTAGGGGAGGGGCAGTTCTTC. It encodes CASSLGEGQFF.

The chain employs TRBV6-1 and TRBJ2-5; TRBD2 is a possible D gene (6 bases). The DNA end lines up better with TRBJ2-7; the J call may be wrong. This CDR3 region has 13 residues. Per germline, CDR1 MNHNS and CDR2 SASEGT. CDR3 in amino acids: CASSEDGGYEQYF. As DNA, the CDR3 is TGTGCCAGCAGTGAAGATGGAGGGTACGAGCAGTACTTC.

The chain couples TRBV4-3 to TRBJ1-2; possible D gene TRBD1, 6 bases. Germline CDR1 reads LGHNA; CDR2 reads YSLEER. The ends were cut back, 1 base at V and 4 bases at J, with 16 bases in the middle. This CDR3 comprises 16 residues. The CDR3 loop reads CASSQASGGRTYGYTF. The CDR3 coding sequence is TGCGCCAGCAGCCAAGCCTCCGGGGGGCGGACCTATGGCTACACCTTC.

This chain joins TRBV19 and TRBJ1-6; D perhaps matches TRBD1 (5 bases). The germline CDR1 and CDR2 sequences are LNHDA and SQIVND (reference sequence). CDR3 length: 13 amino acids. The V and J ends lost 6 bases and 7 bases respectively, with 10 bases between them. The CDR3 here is CASSPDRNSPLHF. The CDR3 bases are TGTGCCAGTAGCCCCGACAGAAATTCACCCCTCCACTTT.

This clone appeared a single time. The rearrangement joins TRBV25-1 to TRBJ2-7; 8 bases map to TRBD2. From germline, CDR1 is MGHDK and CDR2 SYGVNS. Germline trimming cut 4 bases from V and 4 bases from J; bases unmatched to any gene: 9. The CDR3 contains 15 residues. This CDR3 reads CASSGRTSGGYEQYF. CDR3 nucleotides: TGTGCCAGCAGTGGCCGCACTAGCGGAGGATACGAGCAGTACTTC.

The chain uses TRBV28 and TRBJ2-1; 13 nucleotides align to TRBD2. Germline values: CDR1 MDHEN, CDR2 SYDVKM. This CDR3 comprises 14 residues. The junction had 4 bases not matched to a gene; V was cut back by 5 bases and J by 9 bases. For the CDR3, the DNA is TGTGCCAGCAGTCCGGGACTAGCGGGATCTGAGCAGTTCTTC. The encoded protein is CASSPGLAGSEQFF.

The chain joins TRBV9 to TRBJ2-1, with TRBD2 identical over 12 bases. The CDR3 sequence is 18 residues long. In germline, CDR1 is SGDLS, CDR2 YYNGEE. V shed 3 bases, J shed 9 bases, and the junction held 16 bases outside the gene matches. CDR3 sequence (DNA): TGTGCCAGCAGCGCTCGACTAGCGGGAGTCATGGGTGGCGGTGAGCAGTTCTTC. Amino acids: CASSARLAGVMGGGEQFF.

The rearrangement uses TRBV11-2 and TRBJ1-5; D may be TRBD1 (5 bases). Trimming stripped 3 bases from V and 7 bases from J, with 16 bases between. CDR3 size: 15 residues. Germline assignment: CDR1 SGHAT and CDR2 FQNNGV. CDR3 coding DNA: TGTGCCAGCAGCTTTAGTTCAGGGTCGGAGCAGCCCCAGCATTTT. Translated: CASSFSSGSEQPQHF.